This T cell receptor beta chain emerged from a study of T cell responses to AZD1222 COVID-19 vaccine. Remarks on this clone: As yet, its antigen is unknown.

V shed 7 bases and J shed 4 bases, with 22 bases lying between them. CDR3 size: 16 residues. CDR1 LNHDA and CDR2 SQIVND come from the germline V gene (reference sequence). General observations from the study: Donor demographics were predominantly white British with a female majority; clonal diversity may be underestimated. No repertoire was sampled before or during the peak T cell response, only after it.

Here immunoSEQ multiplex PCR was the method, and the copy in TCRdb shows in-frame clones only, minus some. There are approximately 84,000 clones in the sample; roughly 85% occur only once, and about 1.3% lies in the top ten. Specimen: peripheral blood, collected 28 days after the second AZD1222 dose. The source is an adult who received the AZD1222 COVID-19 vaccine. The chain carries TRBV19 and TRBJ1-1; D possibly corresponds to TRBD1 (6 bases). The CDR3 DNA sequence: TGTGCCAGTAAACCAATAGGGGGGGTATTCAGCACTGAAGCTTTCTTT. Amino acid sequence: CASKPIGGVFSTEAFF. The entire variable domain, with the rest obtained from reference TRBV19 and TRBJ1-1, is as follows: DGGITQSPKYLFRKEGQNVTLSCEQNLNHDAMYWYRQDPGQGLRLIYYSQIVNDFQKGDIAEGYSVSREKKESFPLTVTSAQKNPTAFYLCASKPIGGVFSTEAFFGQGTRLTVV.